The present T cell receptor beta chain was sequenced within a study of shared clonotypes between healthy human individuals. This table comes from immunoSEQ multiplex PCR, and its TCRdb copy is limited to in-frame clones, with some not included. This table holds about 490,000 clones, less than 80% found once. CDR3 length: 12 amino acids. The germline V gene has CDR1 SQVTM and CDR2 ANQGSEA. The chain recombines TRBV29-1 with TRBJ2-5; D remains ambiguous. The J call could be wrong; TRBJ2-7 is a better fit for the DNA end. This clonotype was obtained from a woman between 40 and 55 years old in good health. Some clones in this sample may be carry-over from other donors' samples. Sequenced input: PBMCs. The DNA for the CDR3 is TGCAGCGTTGCCCGTAGCTCCTACGAGCAGTACTTC. Protein: CSVARSSYEQYF.